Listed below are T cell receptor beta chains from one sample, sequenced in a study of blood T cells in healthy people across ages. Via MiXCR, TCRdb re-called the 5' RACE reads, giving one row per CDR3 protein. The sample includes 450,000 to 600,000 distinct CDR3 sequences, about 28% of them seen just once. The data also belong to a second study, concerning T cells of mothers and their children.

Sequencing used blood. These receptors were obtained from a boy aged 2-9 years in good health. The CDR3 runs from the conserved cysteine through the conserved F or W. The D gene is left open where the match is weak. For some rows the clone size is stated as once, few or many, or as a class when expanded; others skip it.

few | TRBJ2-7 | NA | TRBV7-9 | CASSLVLRPYEQYF | TGTGCCAGCAGCTTAGTGTTAAGGCCCTACGAGCAGTACTTC
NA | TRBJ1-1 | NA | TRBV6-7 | CASSARDGNTEAFF | TGTGCCAGCAGCGCCAGGGATGGGAACACTGAAGCTTTCTTT
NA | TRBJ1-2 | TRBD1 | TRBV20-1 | CSASGPGQNYGYTF | TGCAGTGCTAGTGGCCCGGGACAGAACTATGGCTACACCTTC
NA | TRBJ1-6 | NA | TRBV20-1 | CSARDQVAGESTLHF | TGCAGTGCTAGAGATCAGGTGGCAGGGGAAAGTACCCTCCACTTT
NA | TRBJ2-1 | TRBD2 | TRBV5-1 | CASSSMPAGGNNEQFF | TGCGCCAGCAGCTCCATGCCAGCGGGGGGAAACAATGAGCAGTTCTTC
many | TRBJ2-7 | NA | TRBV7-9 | CASSFGGGEQYF | TGTGCCAGCAGCTTCGGGGGAGGCGAGCAGTACTTC
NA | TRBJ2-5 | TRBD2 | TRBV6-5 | CASRRGDPGGETQYF | TGTGCCAGCAGACGGGGGGACCCCGGAGGAGAGACCCAGTACTTC
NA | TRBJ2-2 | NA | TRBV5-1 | CASSPNPGITGELFF | TGCGCCAGCAGCCCCAACCCTGGGATCACCGGGGAGCTGTTTTTT
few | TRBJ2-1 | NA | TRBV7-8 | CASSFPGGTYNEQFF | TGTGCCAGCAGCTTCCCTGGGGGGACCTACAATGAGCAGTTCTTC
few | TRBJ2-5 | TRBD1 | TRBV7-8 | CASSWDRGAQETQYF | TGTGCCAGCAGCTGGGACAGGGGAGCCCAGGAGACCCAGTACTTC
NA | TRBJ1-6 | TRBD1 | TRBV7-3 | CASRLIGTVYNSPLHF | TGTGCCAGCAGGTTAATAGGGACAGTCTATAATTCACCCCTCCACTTT
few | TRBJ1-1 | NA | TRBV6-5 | CASSYSGTRGKAFF | TGTGCCAGCAGTTACTCCGGGACACGGGGAAAAGCTTTCTTT
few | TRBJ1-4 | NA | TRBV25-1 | CASSTRGDQGEKLFF | TGTGCCAGCAGTACCCGAGGGGATCAGGGTGAAAAACTGTTTTTT
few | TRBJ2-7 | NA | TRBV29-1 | CSVAASSYEQYF | TGCAGCGTTGCAGCGTCTAGCTACGAGCAGTACTTC
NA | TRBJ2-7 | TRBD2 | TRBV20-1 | CSAEGLAGGYSYEQYF | TGCAGTGCAGAGGGACTAGCGGGGGGGTACTCCTACGAGCAGTACTTC
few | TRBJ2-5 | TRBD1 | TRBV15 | CATSSKTGPQATQYF | TGTGCCACCAGCAGCAAGACAGGGCCCCAGGCGACCCAGTACTTC
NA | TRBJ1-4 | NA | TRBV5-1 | CASSSSSEGSEKLFF | TGCGCCAGCAGCTCCTCCTCCGAGGGAAGTGAAAAACTGTTTTTT
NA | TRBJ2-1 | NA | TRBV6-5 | CASSYPSGGFKQFF | TGTGCCAGCAGTTACCCTTCTGGGGGCTTCAAGCAGTTCTTC
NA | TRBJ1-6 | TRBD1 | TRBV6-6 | CASLEGTVLHF | TGTGCCAGTCTCGAAGGGACAGTTCTCCACTTT
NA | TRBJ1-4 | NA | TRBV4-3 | CASSQEDSSWSVATNEKLFF | TGCGCCAGCAGCCAAGAGGACTCATCCTGGTCGGTTGCAACTAATGAAAAACTGTTTTTT
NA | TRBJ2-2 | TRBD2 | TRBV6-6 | CASSPPSGGIGELFF | TGTGCCAGCAGCCCTCCTAGCGGGGGGATCGGGGAGCTGTTTTTT
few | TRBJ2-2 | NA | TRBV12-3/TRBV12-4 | CASSSGWLAGELFF | TGTGCCAGCAGTTCCGGGTGGCTCGCCGGGGAGCTGTTTTTT
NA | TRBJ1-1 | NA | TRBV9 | CASSVGGDVNTEAFF | TGTGCCAGCAGCGTAGGAGGGGATGTGAACACTGAAGCTTTCTTT
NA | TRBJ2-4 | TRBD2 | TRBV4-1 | CASSPGRGAKNIQYF | TGCGCCAGCAGCCCTGGGAGGGGCGCCAAAAACATTCAGTACTTC
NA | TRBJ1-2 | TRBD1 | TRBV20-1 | CSTLNRDRGAGYTF | TGCAGTACCTTAAACCGGGACAGGGGAGCCGGCTACACCTTC
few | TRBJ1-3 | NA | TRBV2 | CASSEWVGNTIYF | TGTGCCAGCAGTGAGTGGGTTGGAAACACCATATATTTT